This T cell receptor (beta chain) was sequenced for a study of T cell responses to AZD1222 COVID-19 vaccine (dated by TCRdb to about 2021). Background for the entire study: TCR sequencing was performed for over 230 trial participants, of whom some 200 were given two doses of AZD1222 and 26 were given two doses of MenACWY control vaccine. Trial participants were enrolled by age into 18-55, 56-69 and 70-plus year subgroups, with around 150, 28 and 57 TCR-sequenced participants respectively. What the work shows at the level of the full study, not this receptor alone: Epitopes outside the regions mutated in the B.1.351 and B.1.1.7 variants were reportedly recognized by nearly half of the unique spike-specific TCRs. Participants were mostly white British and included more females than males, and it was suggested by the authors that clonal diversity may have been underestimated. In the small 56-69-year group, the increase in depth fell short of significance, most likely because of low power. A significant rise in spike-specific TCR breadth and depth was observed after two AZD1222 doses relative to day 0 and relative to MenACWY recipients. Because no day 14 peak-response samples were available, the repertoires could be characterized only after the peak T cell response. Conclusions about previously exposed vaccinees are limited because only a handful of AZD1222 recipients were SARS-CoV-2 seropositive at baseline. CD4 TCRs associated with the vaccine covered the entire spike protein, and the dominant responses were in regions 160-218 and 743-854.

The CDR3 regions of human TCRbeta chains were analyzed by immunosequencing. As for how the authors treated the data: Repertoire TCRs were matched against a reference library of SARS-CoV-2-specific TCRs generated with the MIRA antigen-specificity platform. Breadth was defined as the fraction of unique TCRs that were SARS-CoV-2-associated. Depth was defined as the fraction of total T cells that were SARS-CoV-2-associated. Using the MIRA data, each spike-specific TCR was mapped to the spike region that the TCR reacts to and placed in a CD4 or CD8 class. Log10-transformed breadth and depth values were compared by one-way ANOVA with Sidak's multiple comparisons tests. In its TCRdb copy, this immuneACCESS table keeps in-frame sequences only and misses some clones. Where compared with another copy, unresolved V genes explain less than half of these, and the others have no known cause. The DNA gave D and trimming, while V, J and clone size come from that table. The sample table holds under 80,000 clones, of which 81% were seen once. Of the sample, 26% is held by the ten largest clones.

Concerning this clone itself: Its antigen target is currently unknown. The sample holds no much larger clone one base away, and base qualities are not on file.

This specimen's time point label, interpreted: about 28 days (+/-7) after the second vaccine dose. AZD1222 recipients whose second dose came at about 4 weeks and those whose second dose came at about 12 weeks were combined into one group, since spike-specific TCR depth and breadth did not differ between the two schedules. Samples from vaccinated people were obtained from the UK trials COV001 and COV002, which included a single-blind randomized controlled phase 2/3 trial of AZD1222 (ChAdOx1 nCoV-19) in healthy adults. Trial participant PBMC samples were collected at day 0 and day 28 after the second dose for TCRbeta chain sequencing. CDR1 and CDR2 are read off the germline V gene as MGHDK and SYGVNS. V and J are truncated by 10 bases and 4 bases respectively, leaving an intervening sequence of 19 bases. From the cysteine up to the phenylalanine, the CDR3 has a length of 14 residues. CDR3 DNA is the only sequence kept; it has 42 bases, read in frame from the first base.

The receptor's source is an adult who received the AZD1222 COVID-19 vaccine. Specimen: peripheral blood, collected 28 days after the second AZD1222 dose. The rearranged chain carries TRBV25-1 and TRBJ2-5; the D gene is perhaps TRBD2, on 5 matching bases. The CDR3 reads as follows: CATEPPGSRETQYF. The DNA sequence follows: TGTGCCACCGAGCCTCCGGGATCTAGAGAGACCCAGTACTTC.